This section outlines one TCR beta chain sequence together with its context. Its antigen is not known. These data are taken from a study of T cells in localized non-small cell lung cancer. The study's findings and limits: Sequence data derive from only one tumor region, so heterogeneity remains possible. Highest T cell clonality was seen in uninvolved adjacent lung, surpassing that measured in tumor. Adjacent lung held a median 57 of the top 100 tumor clones.

TCRdb's table, derived via immunoSEQ multiplex PCR, lists solely in-frame clones and lacks some. The sample holds more than 850 clones, about 30% seen once. Germline V gene sequence: CDR1 SGHDN, CDR2 FVKESK. The CDR3 is 15 residues long. V lost 2 bases to trimming and J lost 9 bases; unmatched junction nucleotides: 8. Sequenced material: lung tumor tissue, taken before any cancer treatment. The chain uses TRBV14 and TRBJ2-1; 9 bases line up with TRBD2. This clonotype was obtained from a male donor older than 55 with stage II squamous cell lung carcinoma. CDR3 sequence reads: CASSQSAGGPGEQFF. DNA of the CDR3: TGTGCCAGCAGCCAATCCGCGGGAGGGCCTGGTGAGCAGTTCTTC.